Shown below are 13 T cell receptor beta chains from a single sample sequenced in a study of blood T cell repertoires in COVID-19. Assay: immunoSEQ multiplex PCR; the TCRdb copy retains only in-frame clones and omits some. Of 83,000 or so clones listed, 77% were seen once; the top ten hold 9.8%. The sample comprised peripheral blood. These receptors were obtained from an elderly woman with acute or convalescent COVID-19.

The rearrangement links TRBV6-4 to TRBJ1-5, with TRBD1 as a possible D gene (5 bases). Trimming shortened V by 6 bases and J by 5 bases, and 11 bases separated the two germline ends. CDR1 and CDR2 from the germline V gene are MRHNA and SNTAGT. This CDR3 comprises 13 residues. The CDR3 here is CASSQGGDQPQHF. CDR3 DNA sequence: TGTGCCAGCAGCCAGGGAGGGGATCAGCCCCAGCATTTT.

The rearrangement uses TRBV6-2 or TRBV6-3 and TRBJ1-2, with 8 bases identical to TRBD1. V gave up 5 bases and J gave up 4 bases; unmatched junction bases: 15. The CDR3 totals 17 residues. The germline V gene has CDR1 MNHEY and CDR2 SVGEGT. DNA for the CDR3: TGTGCCAGCAGTCCCCTTTGGGGACAGGCTTCTATCTATGGCTACACCTTC. Protein product: CASSPLWGQASIYGYTF.

This clone was detected only once. The V call is TRBV3-1 (or the pseudogene TRBV3-2), the J call TRBJ2-5; 7 bases fit TRBD2. Trimming removed 4 bases from V and 5 bases from J; junction bases left unmatched: 10. CDR3 length: 15 amino acids. Germline loops: CDR1 LGHDT, CDR2 YNNKEL (reference sequence). The CDR3 DNA sequence: TGTGCCAGCAGCCCATCCCGGGCCGGGGGGGAGACCCAGTACTTC. Protein: CASSPSRAGGETQYF.

V is TRBV18 and J is TRBJ2-2, with TRBD2 matching 8 bases. Germline trimming cut 3 bases from V and 0 bases from J; bases unmatched to any gene: 9. This CDR3 spans 18 amino acids. In germline, CDR1 is KGHSH, CDR2 LQKENI. The CDR3 DNA follows: TGTGCCAGCTCACCCCTTTTACTAGCGGATGCGAACACCGGGGAGCTGTTTTTT. Translated, it gives CASSPLLLADANTGELFF.

The chain employs TRBV7-2 and TRBJ1-6; no definite D call. The CDR3 is 13 amino acids. Trimming stripped 8 bases from V and 7 bases from J, with 12 bases between. Germline V gene lookup returns CDR1 SGHTA and CDR2 FQGNSA. CDR3 amino acids: CASGDPGNSPLHF. CDR3 nucleotide sequence: TGTGCCAGCGGAGACCCGGGGAATTCACCCCTCCACTTT.

The chain recombines TRBV7-2 with TRBJ2-7, with TRBD1 matching 7 bases. V lost 5 bases, J lost 0 bases, and 4 bases stayed unmatched. Germline-derived CDR1 and CDR2 are SGHTA and FQGNSA. There are 14 residues in the CDR3. The CDR3 protein is CASSPTGSSYEQYF. The CDR3 nucleotides are TGTGCCAGCAGCCCGACAGGGAGCTCCTACGAGCAGTACTTC. The full variable domain, in which reference TRBV7-2 and TRBJ2-7 provide the parts outside the CDR3, is GAGVSQSPSNKVTEKGKDVELRCDPISGHTALYWYRQSLGQGLEFLIYFQGNSAPDKSGLPSDRFSAERTGGSVSTLTIQRTQQEDSAVYLCASSPTGSSYEQYFGPGTRLTVT.

The V and J genes are TRBV11-2 and TRBJ1-5; 11 nucleotides match TRBD1. V shed 1 base, J shed 1 base, and the junction held 6 bases outside the gene matches. The CDR3 length is 18 residues. Germline CDR1 and CDR2: SGHAT and FQNNGV. The CDR3 coding sequence is TGTGCCAGCAGCTTAGGGACAGGGGGCTGGGCAAGCAATCAGCCCCAGCATTTT. Its protein is CASSLGTGGWASNQPQHF.

V gene TRBV28 combines with J gene TRBJ1-5; D unresolved. CDR3 size: 14 residues. V gave up 6 bases and J gave up 3 bases, with 12 bases separating them. CDR1 is MDHEN, CDR2 SYDVKM, per germline. The CDR3 DNA reads TGTGCCAGCAGCCTAGGTAGTCCCAATCAGCCCCAGCATTTT. Protein: CASSLGSPNQPQHF.

The chain is built from TRBV27 and TRBJ1-5, with 7 bases identical to TRBD1. Trimming took 8 bases from V and 0 from J; bases not matched to a gene: 4. Germline assignment: CDR1 MNHEY and CDR2 SMNVEV (reference sequence). The CDR3 runs 14 residues. The CDR3 DNA reads as TGTGCCAGCTCAGGGGGGCCTAGCAATCAGCCCCAGCATTTT. Its protein is CASSGGPSNQPQHF.

This clone was seen a single time. The rearrangement links TRBV7-2 to TRBJ2-3, with 8 bases identical to TRBD2. CDR1 and CDR2 from the germline V gene are SGHTA and FQGNSA. Losses at the gene ends were 0 bases for V and 5 bases for J; bases not matched to a gene: 7. CDR3 size: 16 residues. The CDR3 here is CASSLAFDSGRDTQYF. CDR3 coding DNA: TGTGCCAGCAGCTTAGCTTTTGACAGCGGGAGAGATACGCAGTATTTT.

CDR3 loop: CAWRSPGLAGTYSYNEQFF. CDR3 nucleotides: TGTGCCTGGAGATCTCCGGGACTAGCGGGGACCTACTCCTACAATGAGCAGTTCTTC. The chain couples TRBV30 to TRBJ2-1; 13 nucleotides agree with TRBD2. The CDR3 runs 19 residues. Germline CDR1 is GTSNPN and CDR2 is SVGIG (reference sequence). With V trimmed by 3 bases and J by 0 bases, 11 bases remained unmatched.

The chain couples TRBV6-5 to TRBJ1-1, with D uncertain. The CDR3 contains 15 residues. Germline V gene data show CDR1 as MNHEY and CDR2 as SVGAGI. V lost 1 base to trimming and J lost 4 bases, with 13 bases between them. The DNA of the CDR3 is TGTGCCAGCAGTTACTTCGCGGGCGCGGGCACTGAAGCTTTCTTT. Its translation is CASSYFAGAGTEAFF.

J is TRBJ1-5 and V is TRBV7-2, with D unclear. V dropped 4 bases and J dropped 7 bases, with 11 bases sitting between them. In germline, CDR1 is SGHTA, CDR2 FQGNSA. The CDR3 consists of 13 residues. CDR3 region: CASSSRAEQPQHF. As DNA, the CDR3 is TGTGCCAGCAGCTCCCGAGCGGAACAGCCCCAGCATTTT.